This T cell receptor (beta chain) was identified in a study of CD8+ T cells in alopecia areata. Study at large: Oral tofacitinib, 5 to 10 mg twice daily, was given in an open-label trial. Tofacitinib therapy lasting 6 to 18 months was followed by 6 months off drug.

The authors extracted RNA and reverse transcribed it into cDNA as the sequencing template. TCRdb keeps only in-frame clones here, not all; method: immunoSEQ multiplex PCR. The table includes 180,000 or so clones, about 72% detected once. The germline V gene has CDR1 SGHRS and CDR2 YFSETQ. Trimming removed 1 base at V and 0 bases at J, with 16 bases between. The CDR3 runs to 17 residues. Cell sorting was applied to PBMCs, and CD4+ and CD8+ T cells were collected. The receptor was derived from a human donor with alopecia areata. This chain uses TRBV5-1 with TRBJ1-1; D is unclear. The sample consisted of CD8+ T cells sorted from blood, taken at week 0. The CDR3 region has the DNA TGCGCCAGCAGCTTGTTTTATTTGGGCAGCTTGAACACTGAAGCTTTCTTT. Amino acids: CASSLFYLGSLNTEAFF.